Listed here are 19 T cell receptor beta chains from one sample, sequenced in a study of T cells in Graves' hyperthyroidism and ophthalmopathy. Amplification yielded TCR beta CDR3 regions, with RNA transcripts as the source. Researchers ran a first-round RT-PCR on the TCR CDR3 using the HTBI primer set. TCRdb independently ran MiXCR on the multiplex PCR reads; one entry per CDR3 protein. The data show about 200,000 distinct CDR3 sequences, roughly a sixth seen once. The sequencing sample was made of blood. These receptors all stem from a woman between 45 and 65 years old with Graves' hyperthyroidism.

The chain recombines TRBV27 with TRBJ2-1; the D call may be TRBD1 or TRBD2 (5 bases each). The V gene lost 6 bases and the J gene lost 4 bases, with 16 bases spanning the gap. Germline V gene sequence: CDR1 MNHEY, CDR2 SMNVEV (reference sequence). The length of the CDR3 is 15 residues. The CDR3 region has the DNA TGTGCCAGCAGCCTCGGGGTGGGGGTTTACAATGAGCAGTTCTTC. This encodes CASSLGVGVYNEQFF.

This clonotype has ten or more counts. V gene TRBV12-3 or TRBV12-4 combines with J gene TRBJ1-1, with no clear D. V lost 6 bases, J lost 8 bases, and 10 bases lay in between. The CDR3 is 11 residues long. CDR3 amino acids: CASSPNSEAFF. CDR3 coding DNA: TGTGCCAGCAGCCCGAATTCGGAAGCTTTCTTT.

This clonotype has ten or more counts. This rearrangement joins TRBV7-9 to TRBJ2-3; D perhaps matches TRBD1 (6 bases). Germline V gives CDR1 SEHNR, CDR2 FQNEAQ (reference sequence). The CDR3 totals 13 residues. V lost 5 bases and J 6 bases, leaving 12 bases between the germline ends. The CDR3 sequence: CASSRQARDTQYF. The CDR3 DNA reads as TGTGCCAGCAGCCGACAGGCGCGCGATACGCAGTATTTT.

This clonotype was observed many times. The chain is built from TRBV27 and TRBJ2-7; D ambiguous. The CDR3 loop spans 15 amino acids. Germline assignment: CDR1 MNHEY and CDR2 SMNVEV (reference sequence). V was cut by 6 bases and J by 3 bases, with 18 bases left in between. CDR3 residues: CASSPEYGHLYEQYF. DNA for the CDR3: TGTGCCAGCAGCCCGGAGTACGGGCACCTCTACGAGCAGTACTTC.

There are a few counts of this clonotype. The chain employs TRBV6-1 and TRBJ2-7; no reliable D call. V was trimmed by 8 bases and J by 0 bases, leaving 11 bases between them. The CDR3 loop spans 13 amino acids. Germline CDR1 is MNHNS and CDR2 is SASEGT. The CDR3 reads CASGVGISYEQYF. DNA of the CDR3: TGTGCCAGCGGAGTAGGGATCTCCTACGAGCAGTACTTC.

The table lists this clonotype with many counts. The V and J genes are TRBV7-9 and TRBJ2-1; 12 positions match TRBD2. The germline gives CDR1 SEHNR, CDR2 FQNEAQ (reference sequence). J lost 9 bases, V lost 2 bases, and 8 bases had no gene match. The CDR3 is 16 amino acids. The CDR3 protein is CASSLLLAGGPGEQFF. The DNA of the CDR3 is TGTGCCAGCAGCTTACTACTAGCGGGAGGACCGGGTGAGCAGTTCTTC.

This clonotype has a handful of counts. V is TRBV5-1 and J is TRBJ1-1; D is ambiguous. Trimming took 2 bases from V and 5 from J, leaving 7 bases between them. Germline V gives CDR1 SGHRS, CDR2 YFSETQ. The CDR3 is 12 residues long. This CDR3 is CASSLDLTEAFF. For the CDR3, the DNA is TGCGCCAGCAGCTTAGATCTTACTGAAGCTTTCTTT.

In this sample, this clonotype turned up many times. This sequence joins TRBV28 and TRBJ2-7; tentatively, D is TRBD1 or TRBD2 (5 bases each). The CDR3 consists of 15 residues. V dropped 5 bases and J dropped 2 bases, with 16 bases sitting between them. Germline-derived CDR1 and CDR2 are MDHEN and SYDVKM. The CDR3 is CASSPAGTTTYEQYF. The CDR3 DNA sequence: TGTGCCAGCAGTCCCGCCGGGACGACAACCTACGAGCAGTACTTC.

In DNA, the CDR3 is TGCAGTGCTAGAGAGGGCAAGGCCTCTAGCACAGATACGCAGTATTTT. Translating gives CSAREGKASSTDTQYF. The V and J genes are TRBV20-1 and TRBJ2-3; D remains ambiguous. CDR1 DFQATT and CDR2 SNEGSKA come from the germline V gene (reference sequence). This CDR3 spans 16 amino acids. The V gene lost 0 bases and the J gene lost 0 bases, with 13 bases spanning the gap.

Ten or more counts support this clonotype. The gene calls are TRBV3-1 and TRBJ2-7; 12 bases agree with TRBD2. The V segment lost 4 bases and the J segment 7 bases; nucleotides outside the gene matches: 8. This CDR3 comprises 15 residues. The germline V gene encodes CDR1 LGHDT and CDR2 YNNKEL (reference sequence). The CDR3 DNA is TGTGCCAGCAGCCCGACTAGCGGGAGATTACGGGAGCAGTACTTC. Its protein product is CASSPTSGRLREQYF.

This clonotype came up many times. The genes are TRBV7-3 and TRBJ2-5, with 7 bases aligning to TRBD2. The CDR3 is 14 amino acids. Looked up from germline, CDR1 is SGHTA and CDR2 is FQGTGA. Trimming removed 3 bases from V and 7 bases from J; junction bases left unmatched: 8. CDR3 amino acids: CASSLGTTGGTQYF. In DNA, the CDR3 is TGTGCCAGCAGCTTGGGGACTACCGGTGGGACCCAGTACTTC.

This clonotype came up once. The rearrangement joins TRBV30 to TRBJ1-1; D might be TRBD1 (5 bases). Germline V CDR1 and CDR2: GTSNPN, SVGIG (reference sequence). This CDR3 is 10 amino acids long. Deletions cut 5 bases from V and 5 bases from J, with 6 bases between. Here the CDR3 DNA reads TGTGCCTGGGGGGGAACTGAAGCTTTCTTT. As protein: CAWGGTEAFF.

This clonotype was recorded at least ten times. The V and J genes are TRBV27 and TRBJ2-5; D might be TRBD1 or TRBD2, each matching 7 bases. Germline-derived CDR1 and CDR2 are MNHEY and SMNVEV (reference sequence). V dropped 3 bases and J dropped 5 bases, with 25 bases sitting between them. The CDR3 runs 18 residues. The CDR3 DNA sequence: TGTGCCAGCAGTTTGAGCCTCCCCTCGACAGGGAGGGCGGAGACCCAGTACTTC. It specifies CASSLSLPSTGRAETQYF.

This clonotype has a handful of counts. The J gene is TRBJ1-4, the V gene TRBV30, with D uncertain. V lost 0 bases and J 4 bases, leaving 9 bases between the germline ends. Germline V gives CDR1 GTSNPN, CDR2 SVGIG (reference sequence). This CDR3 is built from 14 residues. The CDR3 is CAWSVRQINEKLFF. The CDR3 DNA reads TGTGCCTGGAGTGTACGTCAGATTAATGAAAAACTGTTTTTT. Full variable domain (remainder filled in from reference TRBV30 and TRBJ1-4): SQTIHQWPATLVQPVGSPLSLECTVEGTSNPNLYWYRQAAGRGLQLLFYSVGIGQISSEVPQNLSASRPQDRQFILSSKKLLLSDSGFYLCAWSVRQINEKLFFGSGTQLSVL.

The genes are TRBV5-6 and TRBJ2-6; no definite D call. V was shortened by 1 base and J by 4 bases, with 9 bases between the two germline ends. The CDR3 consists of 15 residues. Germline lookup yields CDR1 SGHDT and CDR2 YYEEEE. This CDR3 is CASSLSLAGANVLTF. The DNA of the CDR3 is TGTGCCAGCAGCTTGAGCTTGGCCGGGGCCAACGTCCTGACTTTC.

Ten or more counts support this clonotype. This chain connects TRBV12-3 or TRBV12-4 to TRBJ2-1, with 11 nucleotides matching TRBD2. The CDR3 consists of 20 residues. With V trimmed by 5 bases and J by 2 bases, 17 bases remained unmatched. The CDR3 is CASSGALAGGRALPYNEQFF. The CDR3 coding sequence is TGTGCCAGCAGTGGAGCCTTAGCGGGAGGGCGTGCGCTACCCTACAATGAGCAGTTCTTC.

The sample holds many counts of this clonotype. The J gene is TRBJ1-5, the V gene TRBV5-1; possibly TRBD1 for D (5 bases). This CDR3 has 14 residues. Trimming shortened V by 5 bases and J by 5 bases, and 14 bases separated the two germline ends. In germline, CDR1 is SGHRS, CDR2 YFSETQ. As DNA, the CDR3 is TGCGCCAGCAGTAGCGGGACGGAGGATCAGCCCCAGCATTTT. Protein product: CASSSGTEDQPQHF.

This clonotype showed up just a few times. CDR3 in amino acids: CASRGTGDYEQYF. In nucleotides, the CDR3 is TGTGCCAGCAGAGGGACAGGGGACTACGAGCAGTACTTC. The chain links TRBV6-1 to TRBJ2-7; TRBD1 aligns across 10 bases. Trimming at V came to 6 bases and at J to 3 bases, leaving 2 bases not matched to a gene. The CDR3 extends over 13 amino acids. Germline V gene lookup returns CDR1 MNHNS and CDR2 SASEGT.

The V call is TRBV9, the J call TRBJ2-1; 14 nucleotides match TRBD2. Unmatched junction bases numbered 9, after V lost 4 bases and J lost 0 bases. The V gene's germline CDR1 is SGDLS and CDR2 YYNGEE. This CDR3 spans 19 amino acids. The CDR3 sequence: CASSPRTSGRTSSYNEQFF. In nucleotides, the CDR3 is TGTGCCAGCAGCCCCCGGACTAGCGGGAGGACTAGCTCCTACAATGAGCAGTTCTTC. Full variable domain (missing parts from reference TRBV9 and TRBJ2-1): DSGVTQTPKHLITATGQRVTLRCSPRSGDLSVYWYQQSLDQGLQFLIQYYNGEERAKGNILERFSAQQFPDLHSELNLSSLELGDSALYFCASSPRTSGRTSSYNEQFFGPGTRLTVL.